Listed here is a single TCR beta chain. Per the original methods: How many nucleated cells were present was estimated from reference gene primer amplification. Sequencing was performed with immunoSEQ multiplex PCR; in TCRdb, only in-frame clones are kept and a portion is missing. Clonal size and the V and J genes are those of that table, whereas D and trimming came from the DNA. The sample shows about 83,000 clones, approximately 86% of them seen only once. The CDR3 covers 16 residues. V gave up 5 bases and J gave up 0 bases, with 13 bases separating them. The V gene's germline CDR1 is SGHTA and CDR2 FQGTGA. The data are from a study of blood T cell repertoires in COVID-19.

The chain is built from TRBV7-3 and TRBJ2-2; TRBD1 might be the D (6 bases). Sequencing was carried out using peripheral blood. This TCR derives from a man older than 75 with active or convalescent COVID-19. CDR3 in amino acids: CASSQWDTANTGELFF. The CDR3 DNA reads TGTGCCAGCAGCCAGTGGGACACGGCGAACACCGGGGAGCTGTTTTTT.